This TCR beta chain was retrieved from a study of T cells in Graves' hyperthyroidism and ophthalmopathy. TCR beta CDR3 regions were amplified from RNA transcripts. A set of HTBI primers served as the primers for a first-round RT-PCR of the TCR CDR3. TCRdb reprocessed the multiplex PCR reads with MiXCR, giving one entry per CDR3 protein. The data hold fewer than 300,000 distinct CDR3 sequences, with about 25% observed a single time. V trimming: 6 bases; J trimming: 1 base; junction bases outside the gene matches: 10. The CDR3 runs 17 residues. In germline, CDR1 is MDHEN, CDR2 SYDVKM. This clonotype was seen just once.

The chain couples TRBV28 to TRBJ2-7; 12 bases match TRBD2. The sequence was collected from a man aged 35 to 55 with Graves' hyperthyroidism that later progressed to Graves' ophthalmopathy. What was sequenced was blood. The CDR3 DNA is TGTGCCAGCAGCCGAGAAAAAGGACTAGCGGGGTCCTACGAGCAGTACTTC. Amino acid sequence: CASSREKGLAGSYEQYF.